The 5 T cell receptor beta chains listed next were all sequenced from one sample in a study of T cell responses to AZD1222 COVID-19 vaccine. Data came from immunoSEQ multiplex PCR; TCRdb stores just in-frame clones and leaves some out. The profile covers 100,000 to 150,000 clones, with roughly 93% appearing a single time and about 1% taken by the ten largest. The sample here was peripheral blood, taken 28 days after the second AZD1222 dose. The receptors were gathered from an adult who received the AZD1222 COVID-19 vaccine.

The chain employs TRBV11-2 and TRBJ2-7; TRBD1 agrees at 10 bases. J was trimmed by 3 bases and V by 7 bases; bases with no gene match: 3. CDR3 size: 13 residues. The germline V gene has CDR1 SGHAT and CDR2 FQNNGV. This CDR3 reads CASKRTGGYEQYF. In DNA, the CDR3 is TGTGCCAGCAAAAGGACAGGGGGCTACGAGCAGTACTTC.

A note on this clone: The identical CDR3 is also encoded by other nucleotide sequences in the sample. This sequence joins TRBV9 and TRBJ1-1, with D hard to call. V lost 0 bases to trimming and J lost 5 bases, with 8 bases between them. Germline V gene lookup returns CDR1 SGDLS and CDR2 YYNGEE. The length of the CDR3 is 13 residues. As DNA, the CDR3 is TGTGCCAGCAGCGTAGGGGGTAGGACTGAAGCTTTCTTT. This gives the protein CASSVGGRTEAFF. The whole variable domain, remainder taken from reference TRBV9 and TRBJ1-1, is DSGVTQTPKHLITATGQRVTLRCSPRSGDLSVYWYQQSLDQGLQFLIQYYNGEERAKGNILERFSAQQFPDLHSELNLSSLELGDSALYFCASSVGGRTEAFFGQGTRLTVV.

The rearrangement uses TRBV6-5 and TRBJ1-2, with 9 bases aligning to TRBD1. The CDR3 is 15 residues long. Germline CDR1 MNHEY, CDR2 SVGAGI. J was trimmed by 3 bases and V by 6 bases; bases with no gene match: 8. The CDR3 DNA is TGTGCCAGCAGAGCGGACAGGGGTGGCTACTATGGCTACACCTTC. This sequence encodes CASRADRGGYYGYTF.

The chain combines TRBV2 with TRBJ1-1; D not certain. Germline V CDR1 and CDR2: SNHLY, FYNNEI. CDR3 length equals 12 residues. V was pared by 4 bases and J by 1 base, with 4 bases between. In DNA form, the CDR3 reads TGTGCCAGCAGTGTGAGGAACACTGAAGCTTTCTTT. Protein sequence: CASSVRNTEAFF.

This sequence joins TRBV9 and TRBJ2-7; no reliable D call. Trimming left V 0 bases short and J 2 bases short, with 9 bases between. From germline, CDR1 is SGDLS and CDR2 YYNGEE. The CDR3 totals 14 residues. For the CDR3, the DNA is TGTGCCAGCAGCGTAGGGGTACGGCCCTACGAGCAGTACTTC. As protein: CASSVGVRPYEQYF.